Listed below are T cell receptor beta chains from one sample, sequenced in a study of cytomegalovirus exposure and HLA in healthy donors. TCRdb's copy holds only in-frame clones and misses some; the assay was immunoSEQ multiplex PCR. This table holds 200,000 or so clones, approximately 78% found once. Sequenced sample: PBMCs. The receptors stem from a woman aged 45-65 years in good health and CMV-seropositive. Both conserved end residues are part of each CDR3. D genes are given only for firm matches. For some rows the clone size is stated as once, few or many, or as a class when expanded; others skip it.

abundance | j_gene | v_gene | d_gene | CDR3nt | CDR3aa
NA | TRBJ2-3 | TRBV7-2 | TRBD2 | TGTGCCAGCAGCCCTCATAGCGGGGTCGGTAGGGCAGATACGCAGTATTTT | CASSPHSGVGRADTQYF
NA | TRBJ2-7 | TRBV5-4 | NA | TGTGCCAGCAGCCCTGAGACAGGTCTGCACGAGCAGTACTTC | CASSPETGLHEQYF
NA | TRBJ2-1 | TRBV19 | NA | TGTGCCAGTATGTTAACGGGTAGCTCCTACAATGAGCAGTTCTTC | CASMLTGSSYNEQFF
NA | TRBJ1-2 | TRBV28 | NA | TGTGCCAGCAGTTTCGGGGGGCTTGACTATGGCTACACCTTC | CASSFGGLDYGYTF
NA | TRBJ2-3 | TRBV9 | NA | TGTGCCAGCAGCCTCTCCGTGACAGCCACAGATACGCAGTATTTT | CASSLSVTATDTQYF
NA | TRBJ2-7 | TRBV1 | NA | TGCACCAGCAGCCAAGCCGGACAGGGGAGTCAAGGCTCCTACGAGCAGTACTTC | CTSSQAGQGSQGSYEQYF
once | TRBJ1-2 | TRBV15 | NA | TGTGCCACCAGCAGTGACAGGAGGTTGAACTATGGCTACACCTTC | CATSSDRRLNYGYTF
NA | TRBJ2-3 | TRBV10-1 | NA | TGCGCCAGCAGCCTAAGCCTACTCTCCCATACGCAGTATTTT | CASSLSLLSHTQYF
NA | TRBJ2-6 | TRBV27 | NA | TGTGCCAGCCGTGAGCCTGGGGCCAACGTCCTGACTTTC | CASREPGANVLTF
NA | TRBJ1-6 | TRBV6-5 | NA | TGTGCCAGCAGTCTCAGGGGAAACTATAATTCACCCCTCCACTTT | CASSLRGNYNSPLHF
NA | TRBJ2-5 | TRBV6-5 | TRBD2 | TGTGCCAGCAGGCCCAATAGCGGGGTGACCCAGTACTTC | CASRPNSGVTQYF
NA | TRBJ2-7 | TRBV28 | NA | TGTGCCAGCTTTTGGGGGGACGAGCAGTACTTC | CASFWGDEQYF
NA | TRBJ1-3 | TRBV6-1 | NA | TGTGCCAGCAGTGAAGCGTTCTGGGGGCTCGGAAACACCATATATTTT | CASSEAFWGLGNTIYF
NA | TRBJ2-3 | TRBV6-5 | NA | TGTGCCACCGGGATCACCGGGGTTACGCAGTATTTT | CATGITGVTQYF
once | TRBJ2-6 | TRBV2 | NA | TGTGCCAGCAAGCTCGAGCAGGGTCGCCCCTCTGGGGCCAACGGCCTGACTTTC | CASKLEQGRPSGANGLTF
NA | TRBJ2-3 | TRBV27 | NA | TGTGCCAGCAACTTACGGGGTGGGGATACGCAGTATTTT | CASNLRGGDTQYF
NA | TRBJ1-5 | TRBV28 | TRBD1 | TGTGCCAGCTCCCCAGGGGGTCGGAGCAATCAGCCCCAGCATTTT | CASSPGGRSNQPQHF
NA | TRBJ2-1 | TRBV9 | TRBD2 | TGTGCCAGCAGCGTAGTGGCTAGCGGGGGTAATGAGCAGTTCTTC | CASSVVASGGNEQFF
NA | TRBJ2-5 | TRBV29-1 | TRBD2 | TGCAGCGTCCTAGCGGGAGAGGAGACCCAGTACTTC | CSVLAGEETQYF
NA | TRBJ2-1 | TRBV2 | TRBD2 | TGTGCCAGCACCCTTAGCGGGTCCTACAATGAGCAGTTCTTC | CASTLSGSYNEQFF
NA | TRBJ2-3 | TRBV11-3 | NA | TGTGCCAGCAGCTTAGCCCCCAGAACAGATACGCAGTATTTT | CASSLAPRTDTQYF
NA | TRBJ1-1 | TRBV7-8 | NA | TGTGCCAGCAGCTTAGATCAACAGAACCGGAACACTGAAGCTTTCTTT | CASSLDQQNRNTEAFF
NA | TRBJ2-2 | TRBV6-5 | NA | TGTGCCAGCAGTCGCCAGGGCGGGGAGCTGTTTTTT | CASSRQGGELFF
NA | TRBJ2-3 | TRBV2 | NA | TGTGCCAGCAGTGTCGACGGGTTAAGCACAGATACGCAGTATTTT | CASSVDGLSTDTQYF
NA | TRBJ2-2 | TRBV5-1 | NA | TGCGCCAGCAGCTTGGTGACAGGCCCCGGGGAGCTGTTTTTT | CASSLVTGPGELFF
few | TRBJ2-7 | TRBV6-5 | TRBD1 | TGTGCCAGCAGTTACGGGGGACAGGGGGCCTACGAGCAGTACTTC | CASSYGGQGAYEQYF
NA | TRBJ2-1 | TRBV28 | TRBD2 | TGTGCCAGCATCCCTAGCGGGAGGAGGGATGAGCAGTTCTTC | CASIPSGRRDEQFF
NA | TRBJ2-7 | TRBV5-4 | NA | TGTGCCAGCAGCTTGGACGGTTACGAGCAGTACTTC | CASSLDGYEQYF
NA | TRBJ2-5 | TRBV18 | TRBD1 | TGTGCCAGCTCACCACAATGGACAGGGGTACAAGAGACCCAGTACTTC | CASSPQWTGVQETQYF
NA | TRBJ1-6 | TRBV7-6 | NA | TGTGCCAGCAGCTTAGGGGGCCGCTCCTATAATTCACCCCTCCACTTT | CASSLGGRSYNSPLHF
NA | TRBJ2-7 | TRBV28 | NA | TGTGCCAGCAGCTCATCCGGAGGCTACGAGCAGTACTTC | CASSSSGGYEQYF
NA | TRBJ1-6 | TRBV28 | TRBD1 | TGTGCCAGCAGTAACCCCGGGACAGGCCACTATAATTCACCCCTCCACTTT | CASSNPGTGHYNSPLHF
once | TRBJ1-6 | TRBV28 | NA | TGTGCCAGCAGTCCCGGGGGGTCGGGGCAGACGTCACCCCTCCACTTT | CASSPGGSGQTSPLHF
once | TRBJ1-4 | TRBV5-6 | NA | TGTGCCAGCAGCGTCCGCAGGGGTTTTCGTTGGTTTTTT | CASSVRRGFRWFF
NA | TRBJ2-2 | TRBV5-4 | TRBD2 | TGTGCCACACAGCGGGAGGCCCTGGGGGGGGAGCTGTTTTTT | CATQREALGGELFF
NA | TRBJ2-1 | TRBV19 | NA | TGTGCCAGTAGTGTTTGGGGGGGGCACAATGAGCAGTTCTTC | CASSVWGGHNEQFF
NA | TRBJ1-2 | TRBV9 | NA | TGTGCCAGCAGCGCCCTCGGGGGGTTACAGTATGGCTACACCTTC | CASSALGGLQYGYTF
NA | TRBJ1-1 | TRBV7-8 | NA | TGTGCCAGCAGCTTACAAGGGGTTCTGAACACTGAAGCTTTCTTT | CASSLQGVLNTEAFF
few | TRBJ2-7 | TRBV19 | TRBD1 | TGTGCCAGTAGTGGACCGGGACAGGGGTCCTACGAGCAGTACTTC | CASSGPGQGSYEQYF
NA | TRBJ2-7 | TRBV14 | NA | TGTGCCAGCAGCCAAGATAGGACTATAGGAAAAAACGAGCAGTACTTC | CASSQDRTIGKNEQYF
NA | TRBJ1-5 | TRBV7-2 | NA | TGTGCCAGCAGCTTAGCGCAAGGACAGACCTACCCCCAGCATTTT | CASSLAQGQTYPQHF
NA | TRBJ1-1 | TRBV11-2 | TRBD1 | TGTGCCAGCAGCTTCAAGCCGGGACAGGGAAACACTGAAGCTTTCTTT | CASSFKPGQGNTEAFF
NA | TRBJ2-2 | TRBV5-4 | TRBD2 | TGTGCCAGCAGCCGCGGGACTAGCCCTAACACCGGGGAGCTGTTTTTT | CASSRGTSPNTGELFF
NA | TRBJ2-4 | TRBV7-2 | NA | TGTGCCAGCAGCCCCCAGGGGAACATTCAGTACTTC | CASSPQGNIQYF
NA | TRBJ2-2 | TRBV5-6 | TRBD2 | TGTGCCAGCAGCTTCGGGACTAGCGGGGGCGAGGGGGAGCTGTTTTTT | CASSFGTSGGEGELFF
NA | TRBJ2-4 | TRBV2 | TRBD1 | TGTGCCAGCAGTGAAGACAGGGGGCAAAACATTCAGTACTTC | CASSEDRGQNIQYF
NA | TRBJ2-4 | TRBV10-1 | TRBD1 | TGCGCCAGCAGCGTACAGGGGGAGGTTCTCAAAAACATTCAGTACTTC | CASSVQGEVLKNIQYF
NA | TRBJ1-2 | TRBV18 | TRBD1 | TGTGCCAGCTCACCCTCCGAGACAGGGGCCTATGGCTACACCTTC | CASSPSETGAYGYTF
NA | TRBJ2-5 | TRBV6-1 | NA | TGTGCCAGCAGGTCCAGGGGTGTTGAGACCCAGTACTTC | CASRSRGVETQYF
NA | TRBJ1-2 | TRBV18 | NA | TGTGCCAGCTCACCACCCAACAGAGACTATGGCTACACCTTC | CASSPPNRDYGYTF
NA | TRBJ1-6 | TRBV2 | NA | TGTGCCAGCAGTGAAAGGAGGAATTCACCCCTCCACTTT | CASSERRNSPLHF
NA | TRBJ1-3 | TRBV6-5 | TRBD1 | TGTGCCAGCAGTTACGCAGGGGGCTCTATTGGAAACACCATATATTTT | CASSYAGGSIGNTIYF
NA | TRBJ2-1 | TRBV5-6 | TRBD1 | TGTGCCAGCAGCTTAGGGGGACAGGGGGCATTAAATGAGCAGTTCTTC | CASSLGGQGALNEQFF